Many counts were recorded for the clone carrying this T cell receptor beta chain. Antigen: not known. This sample is part of a study of CD8 T cells in ankylosing spondylitis. General observations from the study: Ankylosing spondylitis blood appeared to be characterized by a TCR beta motif of roughly eight highly homologous variants. Enrichment of disease-linked clones was reportedly significant in matched ankylosing spondylitis synovial fluid.

Quantitative molecular-barcoded 5'-RACE generated the TCR beta libraries. TCRdb itself ran the 5' RACE reads through MiXCR, one entry per CDR3 protein. The table lists 750,000 to 850,000 distinct CDR3 sequences, approximately 10% of them singletons, with under 0.6% in the top ten. The CDR3 length is 13 residues. Trimming cost V 7 bases and J 6 bases; bases outside gene matches: 6. CDR1 MNHNS and CDR2 SASEGT come from the germline V gene. Sequences were obtained from blood, either unsorted or a sorted T cell fraction (not recorded which). This sequence joins TRBV6-1 and TRBJ2-1; 7 bases agree with TRBD1. The receptor was derived from a male donor with ankylosing spondylitis. CDR3 loop: CASKQGLVNEQFF. The CDR3 nucleotides read TGTGCCAGCAAACAGGGGTTGGTCAATGAGCAGTTCTTC.